This T cell receptor (beta chain) derives from a study of cytomegalovirus exposure and HLA in healthy donors. Notes on the study in general: The later analysis indicated that the majority of CMV-associated TCR beta chains appeared HLA-restricted. Researchers catalogued approximately 170 TCR beta chains as cytomegalovirus-associated. Analysis was carried out at a later point, and it linked a missense DCLRE1C variant to TCR beta V- and J-gene trimming.

This CDR3 contains 14 residues. Germline-derived CDR1 and CDR2 are KGHSH and LQKENI. V was clipped by 3 bases and J by 2 bases; unmatched bases: 2. A note on this clone: What it binds is not known.

Primers: 60 Vbeta forward and 13 Jbeta reverse. The protocol was immunoSEQ multiplex PCR, while the TCRdb copy is restricted to in-frame clones and leaves out a portion. The sample records approximately 280,000 clones, roughly 85% being singletons. Sequencing was performed on PBMCs. This clonotype was obtained from a man aged 35 to 55 in good health and CMV-seropositive. The chain links TRBV18 to TRBJ2-7; 9 bases agree with TRBD2. The CDR3 here is CASSPGLAPYEQYF. The CDR3 DNA is TGTGCCAGCTCACCGGGACTAGCACCCTACGAGCAGTACTTC.